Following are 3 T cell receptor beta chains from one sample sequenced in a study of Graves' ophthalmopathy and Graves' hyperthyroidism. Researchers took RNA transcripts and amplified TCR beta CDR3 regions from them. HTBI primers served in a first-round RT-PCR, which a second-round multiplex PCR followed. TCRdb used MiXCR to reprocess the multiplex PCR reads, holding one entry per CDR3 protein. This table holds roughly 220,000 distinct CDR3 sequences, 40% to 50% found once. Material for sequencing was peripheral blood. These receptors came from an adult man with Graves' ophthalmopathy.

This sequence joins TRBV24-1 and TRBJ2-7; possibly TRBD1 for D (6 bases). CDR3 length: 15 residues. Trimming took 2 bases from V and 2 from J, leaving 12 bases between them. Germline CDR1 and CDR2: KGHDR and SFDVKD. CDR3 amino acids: CATSDSGTKTYEQYF. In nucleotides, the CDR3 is TGTGCCACCAGTGATTCCGGGACAAAGACCTACGAGCAGTACTTC.

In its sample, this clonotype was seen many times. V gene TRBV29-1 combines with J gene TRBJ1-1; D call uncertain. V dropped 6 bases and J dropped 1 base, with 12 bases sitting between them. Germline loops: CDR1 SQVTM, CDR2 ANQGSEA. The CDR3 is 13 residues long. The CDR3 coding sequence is TGCAGCGTCCGGACCCAGACGAACACTGAAGCTTTCTTT. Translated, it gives CSVRTQTNTEAFF.

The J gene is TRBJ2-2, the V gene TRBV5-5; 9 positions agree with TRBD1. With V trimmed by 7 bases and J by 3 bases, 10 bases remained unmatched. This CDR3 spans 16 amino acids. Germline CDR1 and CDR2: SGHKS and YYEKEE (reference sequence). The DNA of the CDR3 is TGTGCCAGCTCACACTACAGGGGGCCCGACACCGGGGAGCTGTTTTTT. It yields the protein CASSHYRGPDTGELFF. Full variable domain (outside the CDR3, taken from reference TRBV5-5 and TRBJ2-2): DAGVTQSPTHLIKTRGQQVTLRCSPISGHKSVSWYQQVLGQGPQFIFQYYEKEERGRGNFPDRFSARQFPNYSSELNVNALLLGDSALYLCASSHYRGPDTGELFFGEGSRLTVL.